The 17 T cell receptor beta chains given below trace back to one sample, sequenced in a study of T cells in Graves' hyperthyroidism and ophthalmopathy. TCR beta CDR3 regions were amplified from RNA. The study used the HTBI primer set for a first-round RT-PCR of the TCR CDR3. TCRdb re-analysed the multiplex PCR reads in MiXCR, keeping a single row per CDR3 protein. Here the sample spans about 550,000 distinct CDR3 sequences, more than 20% being singletons. The sequenced sample consisted of blood. These receptors originate from a man between 18 and 35 years old with Graves' hyperthyroidism.

This clonotype was recorded at least ten times. V and J are TRBV27 and TRBJ1-6, with D possibly being TRBD1 (5 bases). V shed 6 bases and J shed 3 bases, with 15 bases lying between them. This CDR3 has 16 amino acids. Germline assignment: CDR1 MNHEY and CDR2 SMNVEV (reference sequence). The CDR3 loop is CASSRNRQNYNSPLHF. The DNA of the CDR3 is TGTGCCAGCAGCCGCAATAGACAGAACTATAATTCACCCCTCCACTTT.

This chain joins TRBV10-1 and TRBJ1-2; D uncertain. Deletions cut 7 bases from V and 5 bases from J, with 17 bases between. In germline, CDR1 is WNHNN, CDR2 SYGVQD (reference sequence). The CDR3 spans 14 residues. CDR3 nucleotides: TGCGCCAGCAAGTGGCCCCCTCACATTTATGGCTACACCTTC. Encoded protein: CASKWPPHIYGYTF.

This clonotype was detected only once. V gene TRBV5-4 combines with J gene TRBJ2-7; 7 nucleotides align to TRBD2. The CDR3 is 15 residues long. The V gene end was trimmed by 5 bases and the J gene end by 0 bases; junction bases not matched to a gene: 8. Germline V gene data show CDR1 as SGHNT and CDR2 as YYREEE (reference sequence). The CDR3: CASSSAGVGSYEQYV. The CDR3 coding sequence is TGTGCCAGCAGTTCCGCGGGGGTGGGCTCCTACGAGCAGTACGTC.

As regards this clonotype: Compared with germline, one end of the junction differs, possibly owing to a read error. The chain joins TRBV27 to TRBJ1-5; D remains ambiguous. CDR3 length: 14 amino acids. Germline V gene data show CDR1 as MNHEY and CDR2 as SMNVEV (reference sequence). The CDR3 nucleotides are TGTGTCAGCAGTTTATCCAGGTACAATCAGCCCCAGCATTTT. It yields the protein CVSSLSRYNQPQHF.

V gene TRBV7-9 combines with J gene TRBJ1-5; the D gene is possibly TRBD1 (6 bases). CDR3 length equals 14 residues. The V and J ends lost 8 bases and 4 bases respectively, with 15 bases between them. Germline values: CDR1 SEHNR, CDR2 FQNEAQ (reference sequence). The CDR3 spells CASGGGTSNQPQHF. The CDR3 DNA sequence: TGTGCCAGCGGGGGTGGGACAAGTAATCAGCCCCAGCATTTT.

This clonotype occurred many times. The chain uses TRBV9 and TRBJ2-6; D uncertain. The CDR3 length is 15 residues. Deletions cut 5 bases from V and 0 bases from J, with 9 bases between. CDR1 is SGDLS, CDR2 YYNGEE, per germline. DNA for the CDR3: TGTGCCAGCAGAACGAACCGCTCTGGGGCCAACGTCCTGACTTTC. This codes for CASRTNRSGANVLTF.

Many counts were recorded for this clonotype. The gene calls are TRBV6-1 and TRBJ2-7; tentatively, D is TRBD1 or TRBD2 (5 bases each). The CDR3 runs to 14 residues. V dropped 2 bases and J dropped 5 bases, with 13 bases sitting between them. In germline, CDR1 is MNHNS, CDR2 SASEGT. CDR3 sequence: CASSEFGTYHEQYF. The CDR3 DNA reads TGTGCCAGCAGTGAATTTGGGACGTACCACGAGCAGTACTTC.

This chain connects TRBV28 to TRBJ1-2; D not certain. This CDR3 contains 13 residues. Germline V gives CDR1 MDHEN, CDR2 SYDVKM. Trimming took off 4 bases at V and 8 bases at J, with 14 bases between the two ends. CDR3 nucleotide sequence: TGTGCCAGCAGTTCCCCGAAGGTTAGAGGCTACACCTTC. The encoded protein is CASSSPKVRGYTF.

This clonotype was seen at least ten times. The CDR3 nucleotides are TGTGCCAGCAGCCCGAAATTCACGGGACATCGGAACACTGAAGCTTTCTTT. Translation: CASSPKFTGHRNTEAFF. V gene TRBV6-4 combines with J gene TRBJ1-1, with D possibly matching TRBD1 (6 bases). CDR3 length: 17 amino acids. Germline CDR1 and CDR2: MRHNA and SNTAGT. With 6 bases removed from V and 1 base from J, the gap between germline ends came to 21 bases.

This clonotype was recorded once. One junction end does not reproduce the germline sequence, and a read error may be involved. The chain has TRBV5-1 and TRBJ1-2; D gene ambiguous. Germline V CDR1 and CDR2: SGHRS, YFSETQ. The CDR3 consists of 15 residues. Here the CDR3 reads CANSPTGLRSYGYTF. In DNA, the CDR3 is TGCGCCAACAGCCCGACCGGACTCCGATCTTATGGCTACACCTTC.

This clonotype was counted at least ten times. The chain couples TRBV28 to TRBJ1-1; unclear D gene. This CDR3 comprises 13 residues. Germline values: CDR1 MDHEN, CDR2 SYDVKM. V lost 4 bases, J lost 11 bases, and 17 bases lay in between. CDR3 nucleotides: TGTGCCAGCAGTTCTCCTGGACGGACTAGGGCTTTCTTT. It is translated as CASSSPGRTRAFF.

This clonotype was picked up many times. The chain employs TRBV2 and TRBJ1-1; 8 positions match TRBD1. This CDR3 contains 11 residues. Germline CDR1 reads SNHLY; CDR2 reads FYNNEI. CDR3 coding DNA: TGTGGCACAGGGACAGGAGGTGGAGCTTTCTTT. This translates into CGTGTGGGAFF.

This clonotype was observed many times. The V call is TRBV29-1, the J call TRBJ1-1, with a tentative D call TRBD1 (5 bases). Trimming pared 3 bases from V and 4 bases from J, leaving 15 bases between. Germline loops: CDR1 SQVTM, CDR2 ANQGSEA. The CDR3 consists of 14 residues. CDR3 sequence: CSVEGTYMSTEAFF. Here the CDR3 DNA reads TGCAGCGTTGAGGGGACTTACATGAGCACTGAAGCTTTCTTT. Combining the CDR3 with reference TRBV29-1 and TRBJ1-1 gives the whole variable domain SAVISQKPSRDICQRGTSLTIQCQVDSQVTMMFWYRQQPGQSLTLIATANQGSEATYESGFVIDKFPISRPNLTFSTLTVSNMSPEDSSIYLCSVEGTYMSTEAFFGQGTRLTVV.

Many counts were recorded for this clonotype. The chain uses TRBV6-1 and TRBJ1-2; D perhaps matches TRBD1 (5 bases). The CDR3 consists of 14 residues. From germline, CDR1 is MNHNS and CDR2 SASEGT. Trimming took off 5 bases at V and 3 bases at J, with 13 bases between the two ends. CDR3 sequence: CASSRAGMDYGYTF. The CDR3, as DNA: TGTGCCAGCAGTAGGGCAGGGATGGACTATGGCTACACCTTC.

This clonotype was seen more than once but under ten times. The V and J genes are TRBV7-9 and TRBJ2-2, with no clear D. The CDR3 is made up of 15 amino acids. Trimming removed 5 bases at V and 0 bases at J, with 10 bases between. Germline loops: CDR1 SEHNR, CDR2 FQNEAQ (reference sequence). The CDR3 nucleotides read TGTGCCAGCAGCGTAGACCAGGCGAACACCGGGGAGCTGTTTTTT. Translation gives CASSVDQANTGELFF.

The genes are TRBV19 and TRBJ2-5; 7 bases map to TRBD2. CDR1 and CDR2 (germline): LNHDA, SQIVND (reference sequence). V trimming: 3 bases; J trimming: 1 base; junction bases outside the gene matches: 8. There are 16 residues in the CDR3. The CDR3 sequence: CASSIFGGSTQETQYF. CDR3 bases: TGTGCCAGTAGTATCTTTGGCGGGAGTACCCAAGAGACCCAGTACTTC. The full variable domain, its missing parts supplied by reference TRBV19 and TRBJ2-5, is DGGITQSPKYLFRKEGQNVTLSCEQNLNHDAMYWYRQDPGQGLRLIYYSQIVNDFQKGDIAEGYSVSREKKESFPLTVTSAQKNPTAFYLCASSIFGGSTQETQYFGPGTRLLVL.

This chain uses TRBV6-1 with TRBJ1-5; D is unresolved. The V and J ends lost 6 bases and 8 bases respectively, with 11 bases between them. The CDR3 runs 12 residues. Germline V CDR1 and CDR2: MNHNS, SASEGT. This chain's CDR3 is CASRGLGKPQHF. In nucleotides, the CDR3 is TGTGCCAGCAGGGGTCTCGGCAAGCCCCAGCATTTT.